The sample holds a few counts of the clone carrying this T cell receptor (beta chain). The target antigen is unknown. TCRdb reprocessed the RACE reads with MiXCR, giving one entry per CDR3 protein. This table holds approximately 89,000 distinct CDR3 sequences, less than 8% found once. This sample stems from a study of human T cells and chemical hapten exposure. Findings and limits, study-wide: Sensitizing with DPC caused no change in TCRs above 1 in 1000 frequency.

Germline assignment: CDR1 SGHTS and CDR2 YDEGEE. V lost 4 bases to trimming and J lost 5 bases, with 15 bases between them. CDR3 length: 14 residues. As for time point: patch test 2, 6 weeks after DPC sensitization. Described treatment: therapeutic diphenylcyclopropenone sensitization with weekly scalp DPC. V is TRBV5-8 and J is TRBJ1-2, with no clear D. The sequence derives from a woman in her twenties or thirties with alopecia areata. Some clones in this sample may be carry-over from other donors' samples. The sample in question was whole blood, obtained in connection with sensitization to the hapten diphenylcyclopropenone (DPC). CDR3: CASSPRVLQYGYTF. Written as DNA, the CDR3 is TGTGCCAGCAGCCCCCGAGTACTACAGTATGGCTACACCTTC.